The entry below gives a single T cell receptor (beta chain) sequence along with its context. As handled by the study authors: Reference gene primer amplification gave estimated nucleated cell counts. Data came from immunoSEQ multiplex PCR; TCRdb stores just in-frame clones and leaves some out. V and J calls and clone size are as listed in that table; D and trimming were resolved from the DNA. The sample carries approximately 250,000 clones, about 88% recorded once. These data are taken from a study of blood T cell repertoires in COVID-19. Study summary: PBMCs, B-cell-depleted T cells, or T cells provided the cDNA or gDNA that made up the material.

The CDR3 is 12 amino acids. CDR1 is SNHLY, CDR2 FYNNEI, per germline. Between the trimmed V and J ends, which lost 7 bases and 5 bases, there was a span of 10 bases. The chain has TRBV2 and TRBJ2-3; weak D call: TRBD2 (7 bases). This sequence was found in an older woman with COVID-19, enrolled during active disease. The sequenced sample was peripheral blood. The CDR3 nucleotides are TGTGCCAGCACCGGGGGGCTAGATACGCAGTATTTT. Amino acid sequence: CASTGGLDTQYF.